The 32 T cell receptor beta chains presented below share a single source sample, sequenced in a study of OX40 agonist ivuxolimab in advanced cancers. Assay: immunoSEQ multiplex PCR; the TCRdb copy retains only in-frame clones and omits some. The sample comprises about 69,000 clones, 90% to 95% of which are singletons, and 0.25% to 0.3% rests with the top ten. The sample consisted of CD4+ or CD8+ T cells sorted from blood, taken in a trial of the OX40 agonist ivuxolimab. The receptors were sampled from an adult with an advanced solid tumor such as melanoma, head and neck, liver or kidney cancer.

The rearrangement joins TRBV9 to TRBJ2-1; 10 bases fit TRBD2. In germline, CDR1 is SGDLS, CDR2 YYNGEE. The CDR3 loop spans 16 amino acids. Trimming removed 6 bases from V and 4 bases from J; junction bases left unmatched: 10. CDR3 in amino acids: CASNGGGLAAYNEQFF. The CDR3 bases are TGTGCCAGCAACGGAGGAGGACTAGCGGCTTACAATGAGCAGTTCTTC.

This chain connects TRBV30 to TRBJ2-7, with no clear D. The ends were cut back, 2 bases at V and 2 bases at J, with 7 bases in the middle. CDR1 and CDR2 from the germline V gene are GTSNPN and SVGIG (reference sequence). This CDR3 spans 12 amino acids. The CDR3 region is CAWSPRPYEQYF. The DNA of the CDR3 is TGTGCCTGGAGTCCACGCCCCTACGAGCAGTACTTC.

Of note for this clone: Other DNA sequences in this sample translate to the same CDR3. The V and J genes are TRBV2 and TRBJ1-4, with D tentatively TRBD1 (6 bases). Trimming stripped 6 bases from V and 0 bases from J, with 14 bases between. This CDR3 is 16 amino acids long. CDR1 is SNHLY, CDR2 FYNNEI, per germline. DNA for the CDR3: TGTGCCAGCAGCGCGGACAGAACCGCAACTAATGAAAAACTGTTTTTT. The encoded protein is CASSADRTATNEKLFF.

The V and J genes are TRBV15 and TRBJ2-1; D gene ambiguous. The CDR3 is 11 amino acids. CDR1 and CDR2 (germline): LNHNV, YYDKDF (reference sequence). Trimming cost V 1 base and J 8 bases, with 3 bases left between them. The DNA for the CDR3 is TGTGCCACCAGCAGAGCCGATGAGCAGTTCTTC. Its translation is CATSRADEQFF.

The count of this clone is one. The chain couples TRBV11-3 to TRBJ1-1; no clear D gene. Germline-derived CDR1 and CDR2 are SGHNT and YENEEA. The V end was cut by 5 bases, the J end by 4 bases, with 8 bases between. CDR3 length: 12 amino acids. CDR3 sequence: CASSPQSTEAFF. As DNA, the CDR3 is TGTGCCAGCAGCCCACAATCCACTGAAGCTTTCTTT.

The gene calls are TRBV5-4 and TRBJ2-3; D is unresolved. Trimming shortened V by 5 bases and J by 0 bases, and 10 bases separated the two germline ends. CDR1 and CDR2 (germline): SGHNT, YYREEE (reference sequence). CDR3 length equals 14 residues. The CDR3 loop reads CASSSERSTDTQYF. CDR3 nucleotides: TGTGCCAGCAGTAGTGAGCGCAGCACAGATACGCAGTATTTT. Complete variable domain (other parts from reference TRBV5-4 and TRBJ2-3): ETGVTQSPTHLIKTRGQQVTLRCSSQSGHNTVSWYQQALGQGPQFIFQYYREEENGRGNFPPRFSGLQFPNYSSELNVNALELDDSALYLCASSSERSTDTQYFGPGTRLTVL.

The chain has TRBV4-2 and TRBJ2-5, with D perhaps matching TRBD2 (6 bases). The CDR3 loop spans 16 amino acids. In germline, CDR1 is LGHNA, CDR2 YNFKEQ. V lost 1 base and J lost 5, with 17 bases in between. CDR3 region: CASSQGGSGEGETQYF. CDR3 sequence (DNA): TGTGCCAGCAGCCAAGGGGGATCGGGAGAAGGGGAGACCCAGTACTTC.

This chain links TRBV30 with TRBJ2-2; the D gene is possibly TRBD1 (6 bases). The CDR3 consists of 14 residues. V lost 1 base to trimming and J lost 8 bases, with 14 bases between them. CDR1 and CDR2 from the germline V gene are GTSNPN and SVGIG (reference sequence). The DNA of the CDR3 is TGTGCCTGGAGTGGGGACATCCTAGGTGGGGAGCTGTTTTTT. It yields the protein CAWSGDILGGELFF.

The genes are TRBV15 and TRBJ2-3; D is possibly TRBD1 (6 bases). The V gene's germline CDR1 is LNHNV and CDR2 YYDKDF (reference sequence). The V gene lost 1 base and the J gene lost 7 bases, with 18 bases spanning the gap. This CDR3 is built from 16 residues. CDR3: CATSRGKRTEGHTQYF. The CDR3 coding sequence is TGTGCCACCAGCAGAGGAAAGAGGACAGAAGGTCATACGCAGTATTTT.

The CDR3 DNA sequence: TGTGCCAGCAGTTACTCTTCGGGGGTCCAAGAGACCCAGTACTTC. Translated, it gives CASSYSSGVQETQYF. J is TRBJ2-5 and V is TRBV6-6; possibly TRBD2 for D (6 bases). Per the germline V gene, CDR1 is MNHNY and CDR2 is SVGAGI (reference sequence). The CDR3 has 15 residues. V lost 0 bases and J 1 base, leaving 9 bases between the germline ends.

The V call is TRBV9, the J call TRBJ2-1; D is uncertain. Trimming shortened V by 3 bases and J by 0 bases, and 7 bases separated the two germline ends. Germline V gene data show CDR1 as SGDLS and CDR2 as YYNGEE. The CDR3 contains 14 residues. The CDR3 loop is CASSGGPSYNEQFF. CDR3 DNA: TGTGCCAGCAGCGGTGGTCCCTCCTACAATGAGCAGTTCTTC.

The rearrangement uses TRBV11-2 and TRBJ2-3; the match to TRBD1 covers 10 bases. Trimming removed 4 bases from V and 7 bases from J; junction bases left unmatched: 8. This CDR3 is 15 amino acids long. Germline CDR1 SGHAT, CDR2 FQNNGV. The CDR3 sequence: CASSSPRDRGYTQYF. The DNA for the CDR3 is TGTGCCAGCAGCTCCCCCCGGGACAGGGGTTATACGCAGTATTTT.

This clone was detected only once. This sample includes further DNA sequences coding for the same CDR3. This rearrangement joins TRBV9 to TRBJ2-5; D not certain. Germline V CDR1 and CDR2: SGDLS, YYNGEE. This CDR3 is 12 amino acids long. Deletions cut 0 bases from V and 5 bases from J, with 5 bases between. As DNA, the CDR3 is TGTGCCAGCAGCGTAGCTGGGGAGACCCAGTACTTC. It translates to CASSVAGETQYF.

The V call is TRBV28, the J call TRBJ1-1; D possibly corresponds to TRBD1 (5 bases). The CDR3 is 15 residues long. V lost 6 bases and J lost 5, with 19 bases in between. Germline V gene data show CDR1 as MDHEN and CDR2 as SYDVKM. The CDR3 is CASRPPWGSVTEAFF. CDR3 in DNA: TGTGCCAGCAGGCCTCCTTGGGGGTCGGTTACTGAAGCTTTCTTT.

The chain has TRBV28 and TRBJ1-1, with 7 nucleotides matching TRBD1. The V segment lost 5 bases and the J segment 0 bases; nucleotides outside the gene matches: 12. This CDR3 spans 17 amino acids. Germline V gene data show CDR1 as MDHEN and CDR2 as SYDVKM. In DNA form, the CDR3 reads TGTGCCAGCAGTACGACAGGGTTGGTCGGAATGAACACTGAAGCTTTCTTT. Translated, it gives CASSTTGLVGMNTEAFF. Filled out from reference TRBV28 and TRBJ1-1, the complete variable domain reads DVKVTQSSRYLVKRTGEKVFLECVQDMDHENMFWYRQDPGLGLRLIYFSYDVKMKEKGDIPEGYSVSREKKERFSLILESASTNQTSMYLCASSTTGLVGMNTEAFFGQGTRLTVV.

The chain uses TRBV7-6 and TRBJ2-1, with D possibly TRBD2 on 6 matching bases. The CDR3 length is 15 residues. The germline V and J ends were trimmed by 5 bases and 7 bases, with 18 bases remaining between them. CDR1 and CDR2 from the germline V gene are SGHVS and FNYEAQ. In nucleotides, the CDR3 is TGTGCCAGCAGCAGGTTGCCGGGAGCTGGGAATGAGCAGTTCTTC. It specifies CASSRLPGAGNEQFF.

The chain uses TRBV2 and TRBJ2-1; tentatively, D is TRBD1 (5 bases). V dropped 8 bases and J dropped 0 bases, with 14 bases sitting between them. The CDR3 is 15 amino acids. The germline CDR1 and CDR2 sequences are SNHLY and FYNNEI. The CDR3 loop reads CASSPPGFSYNEQFF. The CDR3 DNA is TGTGCCAGCTCCCCGCCAGGGTTCTCCTACAATGAGCAGTTCTTC.

The chain joins TRBV7-2 to TRBJ2-7, with 10 bases identical to TRBD2. The CDR3 is 15 amino acids. V gave up 4 bases and J gave up 3 bases; unmatched junction bases: 6. Germline CDR1 reads SGHTA; CDR2 reads FQGNSA. CDR3 bases: TGTGCCAGCAGCTCCCCGGGACTAGCGCTCTACGAGCAGTACTTC. This gives the protein CASSSPGLALYEQYF.

The chain recombines TRBV30 with TRBJ2-4; tentatively, D is TRBD2 (6 bases). Germline CDR1 and CDR2: GTSNPN and SVGIG (reference sequence). The CDR3 runs to 12 residues. Deletions cut 2 bases from V and 15 bases from J, with 17 bases between. CDR3 sequence (DNA): TGTGCCTGGAGTCATGCGGGATCCGGAGGGTACTTC. Amino acid sequence: CAWSHAGSGGYF. Full variable domain (rest looked up from reference TRBV30 and TRBJ2-4): SQTIHQWPATLVQPVGSPLSLECTVEGTSNPNLYWYRQAAGRGLQLLFYSVGIGQISSEVPQNLSASRPQDRQFILSSKKLLLSDSGFYLCAWSHAGSGGYFGAGTRLSVL.

This clone has a handful of counts. The V gene is TRBV11-2, the J gene TRBJ2-7; 8 nucleotides match TRBD2. V shed 5 bases, J shed 2 bases, and the junction held 11 bases outside the gene matches. The CDR3 covers 16 residues. Germline V gene data show CDR1 as SGHAT and CDR2 as FQNNGV. CDR3 protein: CASSAQRTGGTYEQYF. The CDR3, as DNA: TGTGCCAGCAGCGCTCAGAGGACGGGGGGGACCTACGAGCAGTACTTC.

The genes are TRBV5-8 and TRBJ2-2, with TRBD2 matching 13 bases. In germline, CDR1 is SGHTS, CDR2 YDEGEE. CDR3 size: 19 residues. J was trimmed by 0 bases and V by 2 bases; bases with no gene match: 7. CDR3 sequence (DNA): TGTGCCAGCAGCTTCTACCGACTAGCGGGAGGAGCGAACACCGGGGAGCTGTTTTTT. Protein sequence: CASSFYRLAGGANTGELFF.

The chain employs TRBV11-2 and TRBJ2-1; tentatively, D is TRBD2 (5 bases). V was shortened by 1 base and J by 1 base, with 17 bases between the two germline ends. The CDR3 covers 18 residues. CDR1 SGHAT and CDR2 FQNNGV come from the germline V gene. CDR3 in amino acids: CASSLVARRLSSYNEQFF. In DNA, the CDR3 is TGTGCCAGCAGCTTAGTGGCTAGGCGACTATCATCCTACAATGAGCAGTTCTTC.

V is TRBV5-1 and J is TRBJ1-2; weak D call: TRBD1 (6 bases). CDR3 length: 15 amino acids. Germline values: CDR1 SGHRS, CDR2 YFSETQ. The V end was cut by 0 bases, the J end by 1 base, with 10 bases between. In DNA, the CDR3 is TGCGCCAGCAGCTTGGAAGGGGGGGATAACTATGGCTACACCTTC. Protein sequence: CASSLEGGDNYGYTF.

The chain combines TRBV5-1 with TRBJ1-5; D is possibly TRBD1 (6 bases). This CDR3 has 15 amino acids. Germline CDR1 and CDR2: SGHRS and YFSETQ. The V end was cut by 0 bases, the J end by 7 bases, with 14 bases between. The CDR3 DNA sequence: TGCGCCAGCAGCTTGGAGGGGGTAGGGTTACAGCCCCAGCATTTT. This codes for CASSLEGVGLQPQHF.

The chain employs TRBV7-2 and TRBJ2-2, with 10 bases fitting TRBD1. Germline V gives CDR1 SGHTA, CDR2 FQGNSA. CDR3 length: 16 amino acids. J lost 7 bases, V lost 8 bases, and 13 bases had no gene match. CDR3 amino acids: CASSLVGTGAVGELFF. In nucleotides, the CDR3 is TGTGCCAGCTCCTTAGTTGGGACAGGGGCCGTCGGGGAGCTGTTTTTT.

This sequence joins TRBV28 and TRBJ2-2, with D possibly matching TRBD2 (6 bases). This CDR3 spans 13 amino acids. The germline V gene encodes CDR1 MDHEN and CDR2 SYDVKM. Trimming stripped 6 bases from V and 3 bases from J, with 8 bases between. For the CDR3, the DNA is TGTGCCAGCAGGGAGGGGTACACCGGGGAGCTGTTTTTT. Protein sequence: CASREGYTGELFF.

This chain uses TRBV7-9 with TRBJ2-1; 11 nucleotides match TRBD2. Germline trimming cut 5 bases from V and 0 bases from J; bases unmatched to any gene: 12. Germline lookup yields CDR1 SEHNR and CDR2 FQNEAQ (reference sequence). The CDR3 has 19 amino acids. CDR3 protein: CASSPRGWTSGYSYNEQFF. The CDR3 DNA is TGTGCCAGCAGCCCAAGGGGTTGGACTAGCGGGTACTCCTACAATGAGCAGTTCTTC.

This clone has just one count. V gene TRBV19 combines with J gene TRBJ1-2; no clear D. CDR3 length: 13 amino acids. Looked up from germline, CDR1 is LNHDA and CDR2 is SQIVND (reference sequence). V lost 8 bases and J lost 8, with 18 bases in between. The CDR3 DNA reads TGTGCCAGTCGAACATCCGGCCGCCCCGGCTACACCTTC. Amino acids: CASRTSGRPGYTF.

V gene TRBV10-1 combines with J gene TRBJ2-7; tentatively, D is TRBD1 (5 bases). The CDR3 covers 13 residues. Germline values: CDR1 WNHNN, CDR2 SYGVQD (reference sequence). The ends were cut back, 6 bases at V and 5 bases at J, with 14 bases in the middle. CDR3 nucleotide sequence: TGCGCCAGCAGGGCAGGGATCTTCGACGAGCAGTACTTC. The encoded protein is CASRAGIFDEQYF.

Notes on this clone: Other DNA sequences of this sample code for an identical CDR3. The chain links TRBV11-2 to TRBJ2-1, with 7 bases that match TRBD2. The CDR3 totals 16 residues. Germline CDR1 is SGHAT and CDR2 is FQNNGV. J was trimmed by 4 bases and V by 6 bases; bases with no gene match: 12. Here the CDR3 DNA reads TGTGCCAGCAGGAGAACGAGCGGGATAACATACAATGAGCAGTTCTTC. Its translation: CASRRTSGITYNEQFF.

V is TRBV5-6 and J is TRBJ1-4; TRBD1 matches at 10 bases. The CDR3 sequence is 14 residues long. The trim removed 5 bases at V and 6 bases at J, leaving 4 bases unmatched. CDR1 is SGHDT, CDR2 YYEEEE, per germline. CDR3 nucleotides: TGTGCCAGCAGACGGACAGGGGGGGATGAAAAACTGTTTTTT. Protein product: CASRRTGGDEKLFF.

The rearrangement joins TRBV27 to TRBJ1-5, with 7 bases lining up with TRBD1. The germline CDR1 and CDR2 sequences are MNHEY and SMNVEV (reference sequence). CDR3 length equals 13 residues. Trimming took 5 bases from V and 5 from J; bases not matched to a gene: 3. In DNA form, the CDR3 reads TGTGCCAGCAGTCTCGACAGGGATCAGCCCCAGCATTTT. Encoded protein: CASSLDRDQPQHF.